The source of this T cell receptor beta chain is a study of cytomegalovirus exposure and HLA in healthy donors. Study observations and caveats: Testing in vitro showed a few CMV-associated chains specific for CMV antigens.

In this sample, this clone turned up a few times. The antigen is not known. Generated by immunoSEQ multiplex PCR, the TCRdb table keeps only in-frame clones and is missing some. The table has 110,000 to 150,000 clones, about 90% seen once. This CDR3 region has 16 residues. The V and J ends lost 2 bases and 7 bases, in that order; junction bases with no gene match: 10. CDR1 and CDR2 from the germline V gene are MDHEN and SYDVKM. The sample consisted of PBMCs. The chain is built from TRBV28 and TRBJ1-2, with TRBD1 matching over 10 bases. The receptor comes from a woman aged 18 to 35 in good health and CMV-seropositive. CDR3 nucleotide sequence: TGTGCCAGCAGTTTACTCACGGGACAGGGGAATGGTGGCTACACCTTC. This sequence encodes CASSLLTGQGNGGYTF.